This paragraph reports one T cell receptor (beta chain). Its antigen is unidentified. Other DNA sequences in this specimen translate into the identical CDR3. Method: immunoSEQ multiplex PCR; TCRdb's copy keeps in-frame clones and lacks some. The sample lists 2 million to 2.5 million clones; about 94% were seen once. A split of CD4+ cells into CD45RA+ naive and CD45RA-negative memory subsets was performed. V lost 0 bases and J lost 7, with 13 bases in between. CDR1 SGDLS and CDR2 YYNGEE come from the germline V gene. This CDR3 is 14 amino acids long. The data were taken from a study of shared clonotypes between healthy human individuals. Study findings and constraints: In a few donors, around 5.5% of naive CD4 clonotypes appeared in common. What rarefaction showed was incomplete sorted-subset sequencing despite large depth. Among donors, the sharing of clonotypes was expected to be influenced by sequencing depth.

Sample: naive CD4+ T cells sorted from blood. As for subset: CD45RA+ positively selected. The clonotype was recovered from a man aged 18 to 30 in good health. The genes are TRBV9 and TRBJ2-5; D is unresolved. CDR3 in amino acids: CASSVGTSVGTQYF. DNA for the CDR3: TGTGCCAGCAGCGTAGGGACCTCGGTAGGGACCCAGTACTTC.